This TCR beta chain was identified during a study of cytomegalovirus exposure and HLA in healthy donors. The table lists this clone with a few counts. The antigen is not known. Per the germline V gene, CDR1 is SGHTA and CDR2 is FQGTGA. The CDR3 totals 15 residues. Trimming pared 2 bases from V and 6 bases from J, leaving 15 bases between. Regarding the study as a whole: In a later analysis, an Asian-associated ancestry cluster reportedly showed fewer N-insertions than the approximately 700-donor mean.

PCR used 60 Vbeta primers and 13 Jbeta primers. Produced via immunoSEQ multiplex PCR; TCRdb's table is partial and in-frame only. The table lists 100,000 to 130,000 clones, 73% of them singletons. Whereas donors were nominally healthy upon sampling, unrecorded immune exposures were probable. The gene calls are TRBV7-3 and TRBJ2-3; D is ambiguous. The sequenced sample consisted of PBMCs. The TCR sequence derives from a man younger than 40 in good health and CMV-seronegative. CDR3 in amino acids: CASSLSSGVVDTQYF. CDR3 DNA: TGTGCCAGCAGCTTATCTTCCGGTGTGGTGGATACGCAGTATTTT. The variable domain in full, with the rest retrieved from reference TRBV7-3 and TRBJ2-3, is GAGVSQTPSNKVTEKGKYVELRCDPISGHTALYWYRQSLGQGPEFLIYFQGTGAADDSGLPNDRFFAVRPEGSVSTLKIQRTERGDSAVYLCASSLSSGVVDTQYFGPGTRLTVL.